Each of the 27 T cell receptor beta chains below was sequenced from the same sample in a study of PD-1 blockade in mismatch repair-deficient tumors. Clones were sequenced by immunoSEQ multiplex PCR, and TCRdb holds only the in-frame ones, with some missing. In the table there are tens of thousands of clones, approximately 84% of which are singletons. Sequenced material: peripheral blood, taken 2 weeks after starting pembrolizumab. These TCRs come from an adult with mismatch repair-deficient cancer.

This clone has only one observation. The chain combines TRBV18 with TRBJ2-5; TRBD2 aligns across 8 bases. Unmatched junction bases numbered 4, after V lost 1 base and J lost 3 bases. The CDR3 extends over 15 amino acids. Germline V gives CDR1 KGHSH, CDR2 LQKENI. This CDR3 reads CASSPLAGLKETQYF. CDR3 in DNA: TGTGCCAGCTCACCACTAGCGGGGTTAAAAGAGACCCAGTACTTC.

Only a few counts were recorded for this clone. J is TRBJ2-1 and V is TRBV7-3; 7 bases line up with TRBD2. The length of the CDR3 is 15 residues. Trimming removed 2 bases from V and 7 bases from J; junction bases left unmatched: 8. Germline CDR1 SGHTA, CDR2 FQGTGA. The DNA for the CDR3 is TGTGCCAGCAGCTTAGTGGCGGGAGCTAGGAATGAGCAGTTCTTC. Translation: CASSLVAGARNEQFF.

The rearrangement joins TRBV30 to TRBJ2-7; TRBD1 matches 8 bases. Germline CDR1 and CDR2: GTSNPN and SVGIG (reference sequence). Germline trimming cut 0 bases from V and 3 bases from J; bases unmatched to any gene: 7. This CDR3 is 15 amino acids long. The CDR3 DNA sequence: TGTGCCTGGAGTGTACCCCCAGGGGGCGTCTACGAGCAGTACTTC. Translated: CAWSVPPGGVYEQYF. The whole variable domain, filled in from reference TRBV30 and TRBJ2-7, reads SQTIHQWPATLVQPVGSPLSLECTVEGTSNPNLYWYRQAAGRGLQLLFYSVGIGQISSEVPQNLSASRPQDRQFILSSKKLLLSDSGFYLCAWSVPPGGVYEQYFGPGTRLTVT.

This chain uses TRBV4-1 with TRBJ2-3; D might be TRBD1 (6 bases). There are 15 residues in the CDR3. Looked up from germline, CDR1 is MGHRA and CDR2 is YSYEKL. V was pared by 1 base and J by 3 bases, with 11 bases between. The CDR3 region is CASSQVGRGTDTQYF. The CDR3 bases are TGCGCCAGCAGCCAAGTAGGCAGGGGTACAGATACGCAGTATTTT.

The CDR3 loop reads CASSQSPTGTQYF. In DNA form, the CDR3 reads TGCGCCAGCAGTCAATCCCCGACAGGTACACAGTACTTC. The chain joins TRBV23-1 to TRBJ2-7, with a tentative D call TRBD1 (6 bases). TRBV23-1 is given ORF status, its function remaining uncertain. Trimming cost V 0 bases and J 10 bases, with 13 bases left between them. This CDR3 has 13 residues.

The chain has TRBV10-3 and TRBJ2-7, with D possibly being TRBD2 (6 bases). The V gene's germline CDR1 is ENHRY and CDR2 SYGVKD. V was cut by 0 bases and J by 4 bases, with 10 bases left in between. The CDR3 extends over 14 amino acids. The CDR3 DNA follows: TGTGCCATCAGTGAGTCCGGACTATCTTACGAGCAGTACTTC. This sequence encodes CAISESGLSYEQYF.

The V and J genes are TRBV29-1 and TRBJ2-1; tentative D call: TRBD2 (5 bases). The V and J ends lost 3 bases and 0 bases respectively, with 21 bases between them. Germline values: CDR1 SQVTM, CDR2 ANQGSEA. The CDR3 extends over 18 amino acids. CDR3 bases: TGCAGCGTTGACGGCGGGTTCAAACGCCCGAGCTCCTACAATGAGCAGTTCTTC. Its protein product is CSVDGGFKRPSSYNEQFF.

V usage is TRBV5-1 and J usage is TRBJ2-2; D is tentatively TRBD1 or TRBD2 (5 bases each). V was trimmed by 2 bases and J by 4 bases, leaving 15 bases between them. The CDR3 totals 16 residues. The V gene's germline CDR1 is SGHRS and CDR2 YFSETQ. The CDR3 is CASSFGASQSTGELFF. CDR3 DNA: TGCGCCAGCAGCTTTGGGGCTAGCCAGAGCACCGGGGAGCTGTTTTTT.

CDR3 DNA sequence: TGTGCCAGCGGGCGGGAGAAATCCTACAATGAGCAGTTCTTC. This translates into CASGREKSYNEQFF. The chain has TRBV6-5 and TRBJ2-1, with 7 bases fitting TRBD2. The V and J ends lost 8 bases and 1 base, in that order; junction bases with no gene match: 5. Germline V CDR1 and CDR2: MNHEY, SVGAGI. The CDR3 length is 14 residues.

This rearrangement joins TRBV6-5 to TRBJ2-1; 14 bases match TRBD2. The germline gives CDR1 MNHEY, CDR2 SVGAGI. J was trimmed by 10 bases and V by 4 bases; bases with no gene match: 6. The CDR3 contains 15 residues. The CDR3 loop is CASSSGLAGGGEQFF. The CDR3 nucleotides read TGTGCCAGCAGTTCCGGACTAGCGGGAGGCGGGGAGCAGTTCTTC.

V gene TRBV27 combines with J gene TRBJ2-1; 7 positions match TRBD1. The CDR3 consists of 15 residues. Germline CDR1 is MNHEY and CDR2 is SMNVEV (reference sequence). Losses at the gene ends were 4 bases for V and 6 bases for J; bases not matched to a gene: 9. The CDR3 DNA is TGTGCCAGCAGTTACAGGGGCGCAAGTTTCAATGAGCAGTTCTTC. This codes for CASSYRGASFNEQFF.

This clone was picked up one time. This chain connects TRBV27 to TRBJ2-7; 7 nucleotides match TRBD2. The V and J ends lost 7 bases and 3 bases, in that order; junction bases with no gene match: 12. The CDR3 has 15 amino acids. Germline V gene lookup returns CDR1 MNHEY and CDR2 SMNVEV (reference sequence). For the CDR3, the DNA is TGTGCCAGCAAACCAGGTGGTACTAGCGTCTACGAGCAGTACTTC. Protein product: CASKPGGTSVYEQYF.

The V and J genes are TRBV29-1 and TRBJ2-3, with 12 bases lining up with TRBD2. J gave up 4 bases and V 1 base, and 9 bases lay outside the gene matches. The CDR3 is 17 residues long. The V gene's germline CDR1 is SQVTM and CDR2 ANQGSEA. The CDR3 is CSVEVGLAGGPADTQYF. Written as DNA, the CDR3 is TGCAGCGTTGAAGTCGGGCTAGCGGGAGGGCCGGCAGATACGCAGTATTTT.

This chain uses TRBV27 with TRBJ2-1, with TRBD1 as a possible D gene (5 bases). CDR3 length equals 12 residues. V was trimmed by 2 bases and J by 6 bases, leaving 5 bases between them. From germline, CDR1 is MNHEY and CDR2 SMNVEV (reference sequence). The CDR3 DNA is TGTGCCAGCAGTTTAACAGGCAATGAGCAGTTCTTC. Residues: CASSLTGNEQFF.

V and J are TRBV10-3 and TRBJ2-2, with 7 bases that match TRBD1. V lost 10 bases and J lost 0; bases outside the gene matches: 8. The CDR3 length is 15 residues. Germline V gene lookup returns CDR1 ENHRY and CDR2 SYGVKD. This CDR3 reads CATTEGTANTGELFF. The CDR3 coding sequence is TGTGCCACCACCGAGGGGACAGCGAACACCGGGGAGCTGTTTTTT.

J is TRBJ2-5 and V is TRBV13; D might be TRBD1 (5 bases). Trimming shortened V by 5 bases and J by 5 bases, and 12 bases separated the two germline ends. The CDR3 runs to 13 residues. Germline V gene data show CDR1 as PRHDT and CDR2 as FYEKMQ (reference sequence). CDR3 DNA: TGTGCCAGCAGCCACACAGGATATGAGACCCAGTACTTC. Translated, it gives CASSHTGYETQYF.

V and J are TRBV28 and TRBJ2-7; 9 positions agree with TRBD2. The CDR3 covers 14 residues. V trimming: 10 bases; J trimming: 3 bases; junction bases outside the gene matches: 10. Germline V CDR1 and CDR2: MDHEN, SYDVKM. The CDR3 reads CATLSSSGSYEQYF. As DNA, the CDR3 is TGTGCCACCCTCTCAAGTAGCGGGAGCTACGAGCAGTACTTC.

This clone was observed a single time. The rearrangement uses TRBV5-1 and TRBJ2-1; D is unresolved. This CDR3 spans 16 amino acids. CDR1 is SGHRS and CDR2 is YFSETQ in the germline V gene. The germline V and J ends were trimmed by 3 bases and 1 base, with 14 bases remaining between them. The CDR3 here is CASSSLDDSSYNEQFF. The CDR3 DNA is TGCGCCAGCAGCTCCCTTGACGACTCTTCCTACAATGAGCAGTTCTTC.

The J gene is TRBJ2-7, the V gene TRBV18; 15 bases map to TRBD2. The germline V gene encodes CDR1 KGHSH and CDR2 LQKENI. This CDR3 spans 15 amino acids. The junction had 4 bases not matched to a gene; V was cut back by 4 bases and J by 6 bases. The CDR3 nucleotides are TGTGCCAGCTCACGGACTAGCGGGAGGGCGGGCGAGCAGTACTTC. This encodes CASSRTSGRAGEQYF.

V usage is TRBV6-1 and J usage is TRBJ2-7; 10 bases map to TRBD1. The CDR3 has 15 amino acids. Germline trimming cut 6 bases from V and 4 bases from J; bases unmatched to any gene: 9. In germline, CDR1 is MNHNS, CDR2 SASEGT. For the CDR3, the DNA is TGTGCCAGCAGCCGATCGTCGGGACAGGGGTACGAGCAGTACTTC. As protein: CASSRSSGQGYEQYF.

Written as DNA, the CDR3 is TGCGCCAGCAGCTTGGGGTCCGCAGTGGAAGAGACCCAGTACTTC. It encodes CASSLGSAVEETQYF. The chain carries TRBV5-1 and TRBJ2-5; no clear D gene. This CDR3 is built from 15 residues. CDR1 and CDR2 from the germline V gene are SGHRS and YFSETQ. The V end lost 0 bases, the J end lost 3 bases, and 12 bases lay between the germline ends.

This clone has only a few counts. V gene TRBV6-1 combines with J gene TRBJ2-7; D may be TRBD1 (6 bases). Trimming removed 0 bases at V and 5 bases at J, with 14 bases between. In germline, CDR1 is MNHNS, CDR2 SASEGT. The length of the CDR3 is 15 residues. CDR3 DNA sequence: TGTGCCAGCAGTGAAGCGTCTCAGGGGAGCCACGAGCAGTACTTC. It encodes CASSEASQGSHEQYF.

The chain has TRBV7-9 and TRBJ2-3, with 9 positions matching TRBD2. Germline V lookup: CDR1 SEHNR, CDR2 FQNEAQ (reference sequence). This CDR3 spans 16 amino acids. J lost 1 base, V lost 4 bases, and 6 bases had no gene match. The CDR3 sequence: CASSSWRTSGTDTQYF. CDR3 coding DNA: TGTGCCAGCAGCTCTTGGCGGACTAGCGGCACAGATACGCAGTATTTT.

The count of this clone is one. The chain is built from TRBV5-6 and TRBJ1-2; a possible D gene is TRBD1 (5 bases). This CDR3 region has 14 residues. The V end was cut by 1 base, the J end by 4 bases, with 11 bases between. Germline CDR1 and CDR2: SGHDT and YYEEEE. CDR3 sequence reads: CASSLLQVTYGYTF. The CDR3 DNA reads TGTGCCAGCAGCTTGTTACAGGTGACCTATGGCTACACCTTC.

V gene TRBV2 combines with J gene TRBJ1-5; the D gene is possibly TRBD1 (5 bases). The CDR3 length is 16 residues. Trimming stripped 4 bases from V and 6 bases from J, with 19 bases between. The germline gives CDR1 SNHLY, CDR2 FYNNEI. CDR3 DNA: TGTGCCAGCAGTGTAGGGAGCAGTCGGACACCTCAGCCCCAGCATTTT. This gives the protein CASSVGSSRTPQPQHF.

V and J are TRBV19 and TRBJ2-5, with 9 bases identical to TRBD1. The CDR3 has 15 residues. V was pared by 4 bases and J by 2 bases, with 5 bases of the junction left unmatched. Germline CDR1 and CDR2: LNHDA and SQIVND (reference sequence). The chain's CDR3 is CASSTGTGNQETQYF. The CDR3, as DNA: TGTGCCAGTAGTACCGGGACAGGGAATCAAGAGACCCAGTACTTC.

The chain links TRBV10-3 to TRBJ2-7, with TRBD1 as a possible D gene (5 bases). V lost 0 bases to trimming and J lost 0 bases, with 18 bases between them. The CDR3 totals 18 residues. Germline-derived CDR1 and CDR2 are ENHRY and SYGVKD. The CDR3 region has the DNA TGTGCCATCAGTGAGTCCCCAAGCAGGGCCCGGGTCTCCTACGAGCAGTACTTC. Protein product: CAISESPSRARVSYEQYF.